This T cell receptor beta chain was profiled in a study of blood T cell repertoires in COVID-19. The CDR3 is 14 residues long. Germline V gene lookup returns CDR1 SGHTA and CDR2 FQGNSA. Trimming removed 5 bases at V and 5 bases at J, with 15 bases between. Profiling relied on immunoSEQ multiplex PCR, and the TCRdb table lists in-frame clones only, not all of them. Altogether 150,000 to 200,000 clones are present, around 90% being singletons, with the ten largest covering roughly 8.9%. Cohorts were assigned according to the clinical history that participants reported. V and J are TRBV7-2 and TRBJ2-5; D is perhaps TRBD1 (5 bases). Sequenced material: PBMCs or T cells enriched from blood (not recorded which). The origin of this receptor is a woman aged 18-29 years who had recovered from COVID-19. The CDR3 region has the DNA TGTGCCAGCAGCCTAAGAACAGGCAGGGAGACCCAGTACTTC. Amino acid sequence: CASSLRTGRETQYF.